This paragraph covers one T cell receptor beta chain sequence. Its cognate antigen is unknown. Repertoires were generated with immunoSEQ multiplex PCR, while TCRdb's copy carries only in-frame clones and drops some. Among more than 110,000 clones listed, about nine tenths were seen once. The data derive from a study of T cell responses to AZD1222 COVID-19 vaccine. The study's findings and limits: The study found Spike-specific TCR breadth and depth rose after two AZD1222 doses. Along spike, vaccine-associated CD4 TCRs were found throughout, with dominance at 160-218 and 743-854.

There are 15 residues in the CDR3. V shed 4 bases and J shed 2 bases, with 14 bases lying between them. CDR1 and CDR2 (germline): SEHNR, FQNEAQ (reference sequence). The TCR sequence derives from an adult in good health. Sequenced here: peripheral blood, sampled on day 0 of AZD1222 vaccination. The chain is built from TRBV7-9 and TRBJ2-5, with no clear D. The chain's CDR3 is CASSYWPMLQETQYF. The CDR3 coding sequence is TGTGCCAGCAGCTACTGGCCGATGCTTCAAGAGACCCAGTACTTC.